These T cell receptor beta chains were read from a single sample in a study of blood T cell repertoires in COVID-19. Here immunoSEQ multiplex PCR was the method, and the copy in TCRdb shows in-frame clones only, minus some. This sample has roughly 110,000 clones, with roughly 88% found just once. The sequenced sample consisted of peripheral blood. The receptors stem from a man in his fifties with active or convalescent COVID-19. Both conserved end residues are part of each CDR3. The D gene is left open where the match is weak. Clone sizes are given selectively: once, few, many, or a class where the clone is expanded.

d_call | clone_size | j_call | v_call | cdr3_nt | cdr3_aa
NA | NA | TRBJ2-1 | TRBV28 | TGTGCCAGCAGTTTACCTTCAGCGGAGGTCCGCTACAATGAGCAGTTCTTC | CASSLPSAEVRYNEQFF
NA | NA | TRBJ1-3 | TRBV28 | TGTGCCAGCAGGTACAGGTACTCTGGAAACACCATATATTTT | CASRYRYSGNTIYF
TRBD1 | NA | TRBJ1-1 | TRBV5-1 | TGCGCCAGCAGCTTGGCGGGACAGGGGGCGGTGGCTTTCTTT | CASSLAGQGAVAFF
NA | NA | TRBJ2-3 | TRBV27 | TGTGCCAGCAGTTTATATACTTTCACAGATACGCAGTATTTT | CASSLYTFTDTQYF
TRBD2 | NA | TRBJ2-1 | TRBV6-2/TRBV6-3 | TGTGCCAGCAGTTACCGACTAGCGGTCTCCTACAATGAGCAGTTCTTC | CASSYRLAVSYNEQFF
NA | NA | TRBJ2-1 | TRBV10-1 | TGCGCCAGCAGCGACTACAGGGCCTCTCAGGGTGGAGAGCAGTTCTTC | CASSDYRASQGGEQFF
NA | NA | TRBJ2-7 | TRBV6-2/TRBV6-3 | TGTGCCAGCAGTCGGGACAATACATTCTACGAGCAGTACTTC | CASSRDNTFYEQYF
NA | NA | TRBJ1-5 | TRBV30 | TGTGCCTGTGGGGGGACCAATCAGCCCCAGCATTTT | CACGGTNQPQHF
NA | NA | TRBJ2-7 | TRBV11-2 | TGTGCCAGCAGCTTCGAAGGTCCGGGAGCGCGCGAGCAGTACTTC | CASSFEGPGAREQYF
NA | NA | TRBJ2-5 | TRBV24-1 | TGTGCCACCAGTGATTTCGGCAGGGGACCGGAGACCCAGTACTTC | CATSDFGRGPETQYF
TRBD2 | NA | TRBJ2-1 | TRBV9 | TGTGCCAGCAGCCTCGGGGGTGGAGCGGGAGTTCGGGAGCAGTTCTTC | CASSLGGGAGVREQFF
NA | NA | TRBJ2-3 | TRBV6-1 | TGTGCCAGCAGTGCCTGGCGGGACCTTAGCACAGATACGCAGTATTTT | CASSAWRDLSTDTQYF
NA | NA | TRBJ2-3 | TRBV24-1 | TGTGCCACCAGTGATGATAGAGAGACAGATACGCAGTATTTT | CATSDDRETDTQYF
TRBD1 | NA | TRBJ1-5 | TRBV27 | TGTGCCAGCAGTATCTCGGGACAGCGGAGCAATCAGCCCCAGCATTTT | CASSISGQRSNQPQHF
TRBD1 | NA | TRBJ2-4 | TRBV7-9 | TGTGCCAGCAGCCTCTTTCGCACAGGGGGATTAGCCAAAAACATTCAGTACTTC | CASSLFRTGGLAKNIQYF
TRBD1 | NA | TRBJ1-1 | TRBV4-1 | TGCGCCAGCAGCCAGCAGGGGGTGATGAACACTGAAGCTTTCTTT | CASSQQGVMNTEAFF
NA | NA | TRBJ2-5 | TRBV9 | TGTGCCAGCAGCCCCCTAGCGACACAAGAGACCCAGTACTTC | CASSPLATQETQYF
TRBD2 | once | TRBJ2-7 | TRBV18 | TGTGCCAGCTCACCTGGGGGGGGCTCCTACGAGCAGTACTTC | CASSPGGGSYEQYF
NA | NA | TRBJ1-5 | TRBV28 | TGTGCCAGCCAAGAGCGGAGTCCCCAGCATTTT | CASQERSPQHF
NA | NA | TRBJ1-1 | TRBV4-3 | TGCGCCAGCAGCCTCGGACCCCCCGGGGATACTGAAGCTTTCTTT | CASSLGPPGDTEAFF
NA | NA | TRBJ2-2 | TRBV6-4 | TGTGCCAGCAGTGACTCTGAGGGGAACACCGGGGAGCTGTTTTTT | CASSDSEGNTGELFF
NA | NA | TRBJ2-3 | TRBV3-1/TRBV3-2 | TGTGCCAGCAGCGAGAAAGATACGCAGTATTTT | CASSEKDTQYF
TRBD1 | NA | TRBJ1-4 | TRBV4-1 | TGCGCCAGCAGCCAGACAGGGACTAATGAAAAACTGTTTTTT | CASSQTGTNEKLFF
TRBD1 | NA | TRBJ1-2 | TRBV2 | TGTGCCAGCAGCGACAGGGTCATGCTTGGCTACACCTTC | CASSDRVMLGYTF
TRBD1 | once | TRBJ2-3 | TRBV6-4 | TGTGCCAGCAGCCCGGGACAGGGGGCCACAGATACGCAGTATTTT | CASSPGQGATDTQYF
TRBD2 | NA | TRBJ2-1 | TRBV6-6 | TGTGCCAGCAGTTACCCCGGGACTAGCGCCAGTGAGCAGTTCTTC | CASSYPGTSASEQFF
NA | once | TRBJ1-5 | TRBV19 | TGTGCCAGTAGCTTAACATCGAGCAATCAGCCCCAGCATTTT | CASSLTSSNQPQHF
TRBD2 | NA | TRBJ2-7 | TRBV6-2/TRBV6-3 | TGTGCCAGCAGTTACGCGGCGGGAGGCCTATACGAGCAGTACTTC | CASSYAAGGLYEQYF
NA | NA | TRBJ2-7 | TRBV6-2/TRBV6-3 | TGTGCCAGCAGTAACTGGACAGGACTACGGAACGAGCAGTACTTC | CASSNWTGLRNEQYF
NA | few | TRBJ2-2 | TRBV27 | TGTGCCAGCAGCCCAGTTATCGGGGAGCTGTTTTTT | CASSPVIGELFF
TRBD2 | NA | TRBJ2-1 | TRBV27 | TGTGCCAGCAGTTTTAGCGGGAACTCCTACAATGAGCAGTTCTTC | CASSFSGNSYNEQFF
NA | once | TRBJ1-1 | TRBV5-4 | TGTGCCAGCAGCTTGACAGGGCTCACTGAAGCTTTCTTT | CASSLTGLTEAFF
NA | NA | TRBJ2-1 | TRBV10-3 | TGTGCCATCTTCAGTCCGGGGAATGAGCAGTTCTTC | CAIFSPGNEQFF
TRBD2 | few | TRBJ2-2 | TRBV13 | TGTGCCAGCAGCTTAGCGGCGGGAGGGAACACCGGGGAGCTGTTTTTT | CASSLAAGGNTGELFF
NA | NA | TRBJ1-1 | TRBV19 | TGTGCCAGTAGTATCGACGGGGAGGGCACTGAAGCTTTCTTT | CASSIDGEGTEAFF
NA | NA | TRBJ2-3 | TRBV27 | TGTGCCAGCAGGGTCGGAGGGAGAGGTACAGATACGCAGTATTTT | CASRVGGRGTDTQYF
TRBD2 | NA | TRBJ2-5 | TRBV5-1 | TGCGCCAGCAGCTTGAGGGGCCGAGGGGCAGGGAGGGGACAAGAGACCCAGTACTTC | CASSLRGRGAGRGQETQYF
NA | NA | TRBJ1-3 | TRBV7-2 | TGTGCCAGCAGCTGGGGGCAGGCTGGAAACACCATATATTTT | CASSWGQAGNTIYF
TRBD1 | NA | TRBJ2-7 | TRBV19 | TGTGCCAGTAGTCCGGACAGGGGCCTTTCCTACGAGCAGTACTTC | CASSPDRGLSYEQYF
NA | NA | TRBJ2-7 | TRBV20-1 | TGCAGTGCGCCAGGGACCTACGAGCAGTACTTC | CSAPGTYEQYF
NA | NA | TRBJ2-3 | TRBV7-2 | TGTGCCAGCAGCCTCGATAGGGGAAACACAGATACGCAGTATTTT | CASSLDRGNTDTQYF
TRBD2 | once | TRBJ2-5 | TRBV19 | TGTGCCAGTAGTGGGGGACTATTCCAAGAGACCCAGTACTTC | CASSGGLFQETQYF
TRBD2 | NA | TRBJ2-3 | TRBV25-1 | TGTGCCAGCAGTGGGGAGACTAGCGGGAGAGTCGTAGATACGCAGTATTTT | CASSGETSGRVVDTQYF
TRBD2 | NA | TRBJ2-7 | TRBV5-1 | TGCGCCAGCAGCTTGGGGACTAGCGGGAGATCCTACGAGCAGTACTTC | CASSLGTSGRSYEQYF
NA | NA | TRBJ2-3 | TRBV7-9 | TGTGCCAGCAGCGGGCGCAGGGGTCTCAGCACAGATACGCAGTATTTT | CASSGRRGLSTDTQYF
NA | once | TRBJ1-1 | TRBV2 | TGTGCCAGCAGTGGGAAGACAGCCTTGAACACTGAAGCTTTCTTT | CASSGKTALNTEAFF
TRBD2 | NA | TRBJ2-1 | TRBV19 | TGTGCCAGTAGTGGAGCTAGCGGGAGGCCCTACAATGAGCAGTTCTTC | CASSGASGRPYNEQFF
TRBD1 | NA | TRBJ1-2 | TRBV19 | TGTGCCAGTACCGCCGACAGGGATCTCATCTATGGCTACACCTTC | CASTADRDLIYGYTF
NA | NA | TRBJ1-1 | TRBV10-3 | TGTGCCATCAGTGTACAAGTGAACACTGAAGCTTTCTTT | CAISVQVNTEAFF
TRBD1 | NA | TRBJ2-3 | TRBV18 | TGTGCCAGCTCACCATCCACAGGGGGCGCGGATACGCAGTATTTT | CASSPSTGGADTQYF
TRBD1 | NA | TRBJ2-5 | TRBV5-1 | TGCGCCAGCAGCTTGACAGGGGGACGGGAGACCCAGTACTTC | CASSLTGGRETQYF
NA | NA | TRBJ2-1 | TRBV4-3 | TGCGCCAGCAGCCAAGGACTAGGGGTAGGTGAGCAGTTCTTC | CASSQGLGVGEQFF
TRBD1 | NA | TRBJ1-1 | TRBV28 | TGTGCCAGCAGTTCGACGGGACAGGGGGCGGTTGAAGCTTTCTTT | CASSSTGQGAVEAFF